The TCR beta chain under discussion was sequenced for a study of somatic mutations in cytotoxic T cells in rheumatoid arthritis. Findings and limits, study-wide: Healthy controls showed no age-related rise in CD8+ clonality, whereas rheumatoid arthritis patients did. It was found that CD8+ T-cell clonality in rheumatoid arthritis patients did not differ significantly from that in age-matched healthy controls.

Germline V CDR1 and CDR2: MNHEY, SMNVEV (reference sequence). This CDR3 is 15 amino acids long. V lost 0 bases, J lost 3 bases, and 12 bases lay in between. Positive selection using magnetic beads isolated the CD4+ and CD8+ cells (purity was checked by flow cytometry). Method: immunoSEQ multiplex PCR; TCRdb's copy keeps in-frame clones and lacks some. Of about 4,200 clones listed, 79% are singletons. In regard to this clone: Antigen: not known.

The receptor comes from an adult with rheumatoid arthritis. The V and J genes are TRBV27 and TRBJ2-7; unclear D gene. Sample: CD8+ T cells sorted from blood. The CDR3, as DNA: TGTGCCAGCAGTTTATCCGGCAGTCCCGTCTACGAGCAGTACTTC. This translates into CASSLSGSPVYEQYF.